This is a list of T cell receptor beta chains from one sample in a study of regulatory T cells in long-lasting Graves disease. MiXCR, applied by TCRdb to the multiplex PCR reads, yields one record per CDR3 protein. The data hold 600,000 to 800,000 distinct CDR3 sequences, with about 32% observed a single time. The sample consisted of peripheral blood mononuclear cells (PBMCs), taken when the disease was refractory, from a patient treated with antithyroid drugs. The receptors here all came from a female donor with Graves disease. Both conserved end residues are part of each CDR3. A D gene is named only where the DNA matches it firmly. Rows give clone size only sometimes, using once, few, many, or a class for an expanded clone.

V	length	D	size	J	CDR3	DNA
TRBV2	14	.	many	TRBJ1-2	CASSEMGGHYGYTF	TGTGCCAGCAGTGAAATGGGGGGACACTATGGCTACACCTTC
TRBV14	13	.	.	TRBJ1-1	CASTPIPGSEAFF	TGTGCCAGCACCCCCATCCCAGGCTCTGAAGCTTTCTTT
TRBV5-8	14	TRBD1	.	TRBJ1-4	CASSWQGDKEKLFF	TGTGCCAGCAGCTGGCAGGGGGATAAGGAAAAACTGTTTTTT
TRBV12-3/TRBV12-4	16	.	few	TRBJ2-2	CASSSQRGQSTGELFF	TGTGCCAGCAGTTCCCAGAGGGGCCAGTCCACCGGGGAGCTGTTTTTT
TRBV30	16	.	.	TRBJ2-5	CAWTLTNSGRQETQYF	TGTGCCTGGACCTTAACGAACTCCGGCCGGCAAGAGACCCAGTACTTC
TRBV6-1	13	.	few	TRBJ1-2	CASTLQEPYGYTF	TGTGCCAGCACCTTACAGGAACCCTATGGCTACACCTTC
TRBV29-1	12	TRBD2	few	TRBJ2-7	CSVSGSAYEQYF	TGCAGCGTAAGCGGGAGCGCCTACGAGCAGTACTTC
TRBV5-1	13	.	.	TRBJ1-5	CASSPVSNQPQHF	TGCGCCAGCAGCCCTGTTAGCAATCAGCCCCAGCATTTT
TRBV15	13	.	.	TRBJ1-4	CATSRAERGKLFF	TGTGCCACCAGCAGAGCCGAAAGGGGCAAACTGTTTTTT
TRBV5-1	16	.	.	TRBJ1-2	CASSLASGERRYGYTF	TGCGCCAGCAGCTTGGCCTCAGGGGAGCGGAGGTATGGCTACACCTTC
TRBV2	13	.	many	TRBJ2-7	CASSDVPSHEQYF	TGTGCCAGCAGTGACGTACCAAGCCACGAGCAGTACTTC
TRBV6-1	17	TRBD1	few	TRBJ1-5	CASSDPSQGDGNQPQHF	TGTGCCAGCAGTGATCCCTCACAGGGGGACGGCAATCAGCCCCAGCATTTT
TRBV20-1	13	.	.	TRBJ2-5	CSASRQDKETQYF	TGCAGTGCTAGCCGACAGGACAAAGAGACCCAGTACTTC
TRBV6-2/TRBV6-3	14	.	few	TRBJ2-7	CASSYGDVGYEQYF	TGTGCCAGCAGTTATGGGGACGTCGGATACGAGCAGTACTTC
TRBV19	14	.	.	TRBJ1-2	CASSISGRDYGYTF	TGTGCCAGTAGTATATCAGGGAGAGACTATGGCTACACCTTC
TRBV20-1	14	.	few	TRBJ1-2	CSAGPGRGDYGYTF	TGCAGTGCTGGTCCGGGACGGGGGGACTATGGCTACACCTTC
TRBV6-1	16	TRBD2	.	TRBJ2-5	CASSKRTSGSLETQYF	TGTGCCAGCAGTAAGAGGACTAGCGGGAGTCTGGAGACCCAGTACTTC
TRBV6-2/TRBV6-3	14	.	few	TRBJ1-4	CASSYLGGDEKLFF	TGTGCCAGCAGTTACCTTGGGGGCGATGAAAAACTGTTTTTT
TRBV12-3/TRBV12-4	13	.	few	TRBJ1-3	CASSSTGRNTIYF	TGTGCCAGCAGTTCTACAGGGCGAAACACCATATATTTT
TRBV10-3	15	TRBD1	few	TRBJ1-1	CAISVAGQGGTEAFF	TGTGCCATCAGTGTGGCTGGACAGGGGGGCACTGAAGCTTTCTTT
TRBV20-1	15	TRBD1	.	TRBJ1-5	CSARVKDRANQPQHF	TGCAGTGCTAGGGTAAAGGACAGGGCAAATCAGCCCCAGCATTTT
TRBV20-1	14	.	.	TRBJ1-4	CSASSGTLGEKLFF	TGCAGTGCTTCGAGCGGGACCCTAGGGGAAAAACTGTTTTTT
TRBV5-6	16	TRBD1	.	TRBJ1-2	CASRTRQGALGYGYTF	TGTGCCAGCAGGACCAGACAGGGGGCGCTGGGCTATGGCTACACCTTC
TRBV2	16	TRBD2	.	TRBJ2-5	CAHSRGTSGRGETQYF	TGTGCCCACAGCCGAGGGACTAGCGGGAGAGGAGAGACCCAGTACTTC
TRBV11-2	14	TRBD2	few	TRBJ2-1	CASSPGRGRDEQFF	TGTGCCAGCAGCCCGGGTCGCGGGAGGGATGAGCAGTTCTTC
TRBV2	12	.	.	TRBJ1-5	CASSSGIQPQHF	TGTGCCAGCAGTTCGGGGATTCAGCCCCAGCATTTT
TRBV18	15	TRBD1	few	TRBJ1-4	CASSAPGQGGEKLFF	TGTGCCAGCTCAGCGCCGGGACAGGGGGGCGAAAAACTGTTTTTT
TRBV12-3/TRBV12-4	15	.	few	TRBJ2-3	CASSPRGRGTDTQYF	TGTGCCAGCTCCCCGAGGGGGAGGGGCACAGATACGCAGTATTTT
TRBV6-1	14	TRBD2	few	TRBJ2-7	CASSPRTSLYEQYF	TGTGCCAGCAGTCCTCGGACTAGTCTCTACGAGCAGTACTTC
TRBV6-1	14	TRBD1	.	TRBJ2-5	CASDQGVREKTQYF	TGTGCCAGCGATCAGGGGGTTCGGGAAAAGACCCAGTACTTC
TRBV2	14	.	.	TRBJ2-2	CASSEAPGSGELFF	TGTGCCAGCAGTGAAGCGCCGGGTTCCGGGGAGCTGTTTTTT
TRBV6-4	16	.	.	TRBJ1-5	CASSDSIGAGNQPQHF	TGTGCCAGCAGTGATTCGATCGGGGCAGGCAATCAGCCCCAGCATTTT
TRBV7-3	13	.	few	TRBJ2-3	CASSLQSTDTQYF	TGTGCCAGCAGCTTGCAAAGCACAGATACGCAGTATTTT